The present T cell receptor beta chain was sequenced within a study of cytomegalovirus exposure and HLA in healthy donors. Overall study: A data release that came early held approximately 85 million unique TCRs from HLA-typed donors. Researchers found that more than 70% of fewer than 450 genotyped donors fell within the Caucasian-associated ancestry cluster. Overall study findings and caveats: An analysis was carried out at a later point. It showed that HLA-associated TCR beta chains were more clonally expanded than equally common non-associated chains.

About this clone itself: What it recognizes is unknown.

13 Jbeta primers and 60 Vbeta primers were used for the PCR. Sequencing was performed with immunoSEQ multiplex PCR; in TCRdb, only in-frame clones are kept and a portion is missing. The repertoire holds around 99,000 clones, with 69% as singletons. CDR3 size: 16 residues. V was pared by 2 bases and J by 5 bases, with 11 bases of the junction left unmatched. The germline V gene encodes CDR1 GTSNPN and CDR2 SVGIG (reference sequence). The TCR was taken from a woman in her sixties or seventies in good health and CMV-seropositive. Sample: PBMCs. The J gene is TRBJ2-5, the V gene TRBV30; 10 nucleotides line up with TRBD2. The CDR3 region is CAWSLGSSGGGETQYF. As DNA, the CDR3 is TGTGCCTGGAGTTTAGGGTCTAGCGGGGGCGGTGAGACCCAGTACTTC.